This TCR beta chain was sequenced during a study of low-dose radiotherapy and immunotherapy resistance in tumors (dated by TCRdb to between 2021 and 2022). General notes on the study: Cohort 1 received 0.5 Gy per fraction every 2 weeks, with a prescribed total PTV dose of 6.5 Gy. Eight patients were included in the translational analysis, namely three from the first dose cohort plus the first five from the second dose cohort. Starting on cycle 1 day 1, patients took 300 mg of aspirin by mouth once a day for four cycles. Cyclophosphamide 200 mg/m2 was given intravenously every two weeks, one day before each radiation and immunotherapy administration. Patients were given nivolumab as a 240 mg flat dose every two weeks and ipilimumab at 1 mg/kg every six weeks, with both drugs delivered intravenously. No randomization into treatment groups was done for the people taking part in the trial. For Cohort 2, the dose was 1 Gy per fraction given every two weeks, adding up to 13 Gy in total across 26 weeks.

The time point label here, explained by the study, means: before trial treatment. Donors were enrolled in RACIN, a single-arm phase I dose-escalation trial in which nivolumab, ipilimumab, aspirin, low-dose cyclophosphamide and low-dose radiotherapy were combined. Eligible patients had advanced, TIL-negative solid tumors. Many counts were recorded for this clonotype. No cognate antigen has been identified for it. Base-call qualities are not available, and no considerably larger clone is one nucleotide away. The junction carries 9 bases between V and J, which are trimmed by 2 bases and 8 bases respectively. The germline V gene (reference sequence) supplies CDR1 GTSNPN and CDR2 SVGIG. The CDR3 starts with the cysteine, ends with the phenylalanine, and has 11 residues. Only CDR3 DNA remains: 33 bases, in frame from the first base. First-strand cDNA was synthesized using Superscript III and a set of TRAV- and TRBV-specific primers, so that both TCRalpha and TCRbeta chains were covered. TCRs were amplified for 15 to 20 PCR cycles with Phusion, using a constant-region primer paired with the adapter attached to the V primers. Isolated mRNA was amplified with the MessageAmp II aRNA Amplification Kit, using a roughly 15-hour in vitro transcription at 37°C. The Dynabeads mRNA DIRECT Purification Kit was used to isolate the mRNA for TCR sequencing. Indexed Illumina adapters were added in a second Phusion PCR of 25 to 30 cycles, and the PCR products were purified with AMPure XP beads. An Illumina MiniSeq instrument was used to deep-sequence the TCRalpha and TCRbeta libraries. The study's processing was this. Using custom Perl scripts, TCR sequences that encoded the same protein were pooled, out-of-frame sequences were dropped, and the abundance of each clonotype was calculated. Any TCR sequence supported by only a single read was excluded from analysis. Among the metrics used to describe the repertoires were Shannon entropy, Gini index, clonality, richness, and the frequency of TCRs shared between repertoires. TCRdb reprocessed the public reads (quality trimming at Q25 with fastp, clone calling with MiXCR) and kept in-frame beta chains. Every distinct CDR3 protein forms one entry, paired with its most common genes and DNA. It is TCRdb's table, rather than the study itself, that gives the V and J calls and clone size. This sample gives approximately 90,000 distinct CDR3 sequences in total; 9.4% of them show up just once. The top ten constitute around 0.98% of the sample.

The V gene is TRBV30 and the J gene is TRBJ1-1; TRBD1 is perhaps the D gene, given 6 matching bases. This TCR was recovered from a male donor with prostate cancer. This material consisted of PBMCs, taken before treatment. The DNA is TGTGCCTGGAGTTGGGGGCGAGAAGCTTTCTTT. Its coded protein is CAWSWGREAFF.